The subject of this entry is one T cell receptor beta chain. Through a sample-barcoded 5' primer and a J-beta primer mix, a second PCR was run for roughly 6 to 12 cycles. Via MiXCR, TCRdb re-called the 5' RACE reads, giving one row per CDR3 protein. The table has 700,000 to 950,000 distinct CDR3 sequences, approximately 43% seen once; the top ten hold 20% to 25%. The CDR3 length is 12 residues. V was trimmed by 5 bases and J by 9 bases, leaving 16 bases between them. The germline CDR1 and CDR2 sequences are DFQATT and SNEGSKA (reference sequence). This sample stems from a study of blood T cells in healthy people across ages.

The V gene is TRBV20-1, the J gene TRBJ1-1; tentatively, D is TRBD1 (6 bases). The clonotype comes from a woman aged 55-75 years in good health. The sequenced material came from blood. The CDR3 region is CSALVGQHKAFF. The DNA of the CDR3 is TGCAGTGCTCTCGTAGGACAGCACAAAGCTTTCTTT.